Below, 9 T cell receptor beta chains from the same sample are listed, as sequenced in a study of neoadjuvant anti-PD-1 for oral cavity cancer. TCRdb keeps only in-frame clones here, not all; method: immunoSEQ multiplex PCR. The data contain tens of thousands of clones, more than 75% of them singletons. Described time point: after neoadjuvant nivolumab, at surgical resection. The material was PBMCs, obtained after nivolumab (anti-PD-1) treatment. The receptors originated from a person aged 40 to 85 with oral cavity squamous cell carcinoma.

The chain carries TRBV2 and TRBJ2-2; D remains ambiguous. The length of the CDR3 is 14 residues. V dropped 6 bases and J dropped 6 bases, with 14 bases sitting between them. CDR1 is SNHLY, CDR2 FYNNEI, per germline. The CDR3 is CASRMGWLSGELFF. In DNA form, the CDR3 reads TGTGCCAGCAGGATGGGGTGGCTTTCCGGGGAGCTGTTTTTT.

This rearrangement joins TRBV7-6 to TRBJ2-2; D might be TRBD1 or TRBD2, each matching 5 bases. This CDR3 is 15 amino acids long. Between the trimmed V and J ends, which lost 6 bases and 2 bases, there was a span of 13 bases. CDR1 is SGHVS and CDR2 is FNYEAQ in the germline V gene. CDR3 amino acids: CASRVAGTNTGELFF. DNA for the CDR3: TGTGCCAGCAGGGTGGCTGGGACCAACACCGGGGAGCTGTTTTTT.

The sample holds a few counts of this clone. The chain has TRBV18 and TRBJ1-2; TRBD1 matches 9 bases. This CDR3 has 15 residues. The junction had 10 bases not matched to a gene; V was cut back by 3 bases and J by 8 bases. Germline lookup yields CDR1 KGHSH and CDR2 LQKENI. CDR3 DNA sequence: TGTGCCAGCTCACCCGGGACAGGGCCTTTTGACGGCTACACCTTC. It encodes CASSPGTGPFDGYTF.

This clone was picked up a small number of times. The chain carries TRBV7-6 and TRBJ2-2, with D uncertain. Trimming shortened V by 0 bases and J by 5 bases, and 7 bases separated the two germline ends. Germline CDR1 and CDR2: SGHVS and FNYEAQ. The CDR3 covers 14 residues. Written as DNA, the CDR3 is TGTGCCAGCAGCTTAGCGAGAAGTACCGGGGAGCTGTTTTTT. This translates into CASSLARSTGELFF.

The chain employs TRBV5-1 and TRBJ2-7, with TRBD2 identical over 11 bases. The CDR3 length is 15 residues. Germline trimming cut 4 bases from V and 0 bases from J; bases unmatched to any gene: 3. Germline CDR1 and CDR2: SGHRS and YFSETQ. The CDR3 loop reads CASSPGLADSYEQYF. In nucleotides, the CDR3 is TGCGCCAGCAGCCCGGGACTAGCGGACTCCTACGAGCAGTACTTC.

The chain is built from TRBV5-6 and TRBJ2-4, with D possibly matching TRBD1 (6 bases). The CDR3 covers 14 residues. V was trimmed by 0 bases and J by 5 bases, leaving 9 bases between them. Germline CDR1 is SGHDT and CDR2 is YYEEEE. CDR3 coding DNA: TGTGCCAGCAGCTTGGACAGGGCGCAAAACATTCAGTACTTC. Translating it yields CASSLDRAQNIQYF.

The chain employs TRBV5-4 and TRBJ2-2; 10 positions match TRBD2. V was pared by 4 bases and J by 5 bases, with 5 bases of the junction left unmatched. Germline CDR1 SGHNT, CDR2 YYREEE (reference sequence). The CDR3 runs 15 residues. CDR3: CASSPGLALTGELFF. The CDR3 nucleotides read TGTGCCAGCAGCCCGGGACTAGCGCTAACCGGGGAGCTGTTTTTT.

The genes are TRBV19 and TRBJ2-7; no clear D gene. Trimming stripped 1 base from V and 1 base from J, with 14 bases between. The CDR3 totals 16 residues. Germline CDR1 is LNHDA and CDR2 is SQIVND (reference sequence). CDR3 region: CASSIGPSSRSYEQYF. The CDR3 region has the DNA TGTGCCAGTAGTATAGGTCCCAGCAGCAGATCCTACGAGCAGTACTTC.

The chain has TRBV13 and TRBJ2-1; D is unclear. This CDR3 has 15 amino acids. V gave up 6 bases and J gave up 4 bases, with 16 bases separating them. CDR1 and CDR2 from the germline V gene are PRHDT and FYEKMQ (reference sequence). Written as DNA, the CDR3 is TGTGCCAGCAGTCCCCGGCGCAGCGCTTACAATGAGCAGTTCTTC. Translating gives CASSPRRSAYNEQFF.